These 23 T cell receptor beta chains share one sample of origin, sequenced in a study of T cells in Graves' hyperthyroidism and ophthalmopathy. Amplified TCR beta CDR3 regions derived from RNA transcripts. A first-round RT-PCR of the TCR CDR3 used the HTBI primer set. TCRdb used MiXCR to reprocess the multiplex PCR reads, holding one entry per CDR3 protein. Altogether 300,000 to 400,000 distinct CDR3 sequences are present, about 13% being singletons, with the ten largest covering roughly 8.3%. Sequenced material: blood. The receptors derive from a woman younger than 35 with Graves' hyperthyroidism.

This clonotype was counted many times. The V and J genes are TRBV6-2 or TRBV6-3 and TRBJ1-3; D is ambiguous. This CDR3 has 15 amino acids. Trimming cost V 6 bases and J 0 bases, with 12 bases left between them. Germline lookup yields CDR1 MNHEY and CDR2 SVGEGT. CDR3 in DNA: TGTGCCAGCAGACGTGCGGGGAGCTCTGGAAACACCATATATTTT. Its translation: CASRRAGSSGNTIYF.

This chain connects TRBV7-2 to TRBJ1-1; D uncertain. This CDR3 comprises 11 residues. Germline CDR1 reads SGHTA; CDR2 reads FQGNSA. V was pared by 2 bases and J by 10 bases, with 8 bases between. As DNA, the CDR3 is TGTGCCAGCAGCTTATCGTTGGTAGCTTTCTTT. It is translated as CASSLSLVAFF.

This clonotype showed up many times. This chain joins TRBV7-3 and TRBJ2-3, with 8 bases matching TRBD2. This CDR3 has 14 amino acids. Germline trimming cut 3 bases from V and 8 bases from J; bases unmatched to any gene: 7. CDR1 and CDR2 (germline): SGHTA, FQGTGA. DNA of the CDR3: TGTGCCAGCAGCTTTTTTCGGGAGGGCGGTACGCAGTATTTT. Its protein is CASSFFREGGTQYF.

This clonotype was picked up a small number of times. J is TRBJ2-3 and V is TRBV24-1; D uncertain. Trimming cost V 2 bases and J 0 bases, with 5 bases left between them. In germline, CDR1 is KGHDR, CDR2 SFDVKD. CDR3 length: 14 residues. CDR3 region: CATSDWRSTDTQYF. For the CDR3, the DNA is TGTGCCACCAGTGATTGGCGGAGCACAGATACGCAGTATTTT.

CDR3: CASSYGDRPFYGYTF. CDR3 coding DNA: TGTGCCAGCAGTTACGGGGACAGGCCGTTCTATGGCTACACCTTC. The chain employs TRBV6-2 or TRBV6-3 and TRBJ1-2, with TRBD1 matching over 8 bases. This CDR3 is built from 15 residues. From germline, CDR1 is MNHEY and CDR2 SVGEGT. The V and J ends lost 2 bases and 4 bases, in that order; junction bases with no gene match: 6.

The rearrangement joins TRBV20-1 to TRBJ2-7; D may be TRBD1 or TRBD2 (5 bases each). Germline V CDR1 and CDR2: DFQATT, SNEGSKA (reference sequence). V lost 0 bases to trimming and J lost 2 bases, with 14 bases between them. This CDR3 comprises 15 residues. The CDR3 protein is CSAREPRGRAYEQYF. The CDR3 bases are TGCAGTGCTAGAGAGCCCCGGGGCCGAGCCTACGAGCAGTACTTC.

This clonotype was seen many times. As DNA, the CDR3 is TGTGCCAGCAGTGGATGGGCAGGGAAGACCTACGAGCAGTACTTC. Protein product: CASSGWAGKTYEQYF. The rearrangement links TRBV25-1 to TRBJ2-7; D perhaps matches TRBD1 (5 bases). The CDR3 has 15 residues. V lost 4 bases and J 2 bases, leaving 15 bases between the germline ends. Germline lookup yields CDR1 MGHDK and CDR2 SYGVNS.

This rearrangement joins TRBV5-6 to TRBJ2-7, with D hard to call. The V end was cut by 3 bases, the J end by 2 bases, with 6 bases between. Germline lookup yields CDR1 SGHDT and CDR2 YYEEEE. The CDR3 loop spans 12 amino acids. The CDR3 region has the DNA TGTGCCAGCAGCTCCTGGGCCTACGAGCAGTACTTC. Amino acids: CASSSWAYEQYF.

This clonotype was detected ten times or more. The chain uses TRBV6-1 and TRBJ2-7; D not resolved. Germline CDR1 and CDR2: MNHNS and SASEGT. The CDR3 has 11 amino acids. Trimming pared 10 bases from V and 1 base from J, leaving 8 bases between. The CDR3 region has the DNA TGTGCCACTTCGAGGTCCTACGAGCAGTACTTC. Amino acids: CATSRSYEQYF.

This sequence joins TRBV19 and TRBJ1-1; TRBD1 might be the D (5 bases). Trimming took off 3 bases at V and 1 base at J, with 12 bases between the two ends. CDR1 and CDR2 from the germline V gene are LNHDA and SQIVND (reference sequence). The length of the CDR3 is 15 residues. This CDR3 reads CASSIFFQGNTEAFF. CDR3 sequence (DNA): TGTGCCAGTAGTATTTTTTTTCAGGGGAACACTGAAGCTTTCTTT.

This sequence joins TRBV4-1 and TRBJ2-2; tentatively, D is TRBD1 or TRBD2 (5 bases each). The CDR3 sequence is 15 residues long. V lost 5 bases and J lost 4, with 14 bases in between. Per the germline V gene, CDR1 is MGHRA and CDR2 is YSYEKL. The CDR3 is CASSEPGRFTGELFF. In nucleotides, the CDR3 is TGCGCCAGCAGCGAACCGGGACGGTTCACCGGGGAGCTGTTTTTT.

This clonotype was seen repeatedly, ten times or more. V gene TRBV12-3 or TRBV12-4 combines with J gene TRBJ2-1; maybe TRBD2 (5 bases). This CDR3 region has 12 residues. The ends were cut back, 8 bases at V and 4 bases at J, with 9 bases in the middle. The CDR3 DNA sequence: TGTGCCAGCCGCGGGTCGTACAATGAGCAGTTCTTC. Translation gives CASRGSYNEQFF.

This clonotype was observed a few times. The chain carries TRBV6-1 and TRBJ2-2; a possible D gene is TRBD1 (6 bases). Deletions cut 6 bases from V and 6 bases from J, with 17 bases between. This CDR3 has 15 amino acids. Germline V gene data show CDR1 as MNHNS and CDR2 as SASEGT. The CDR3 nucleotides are TGTGCCAGCAGAAGAGAGGACAGAAACGCCGGGGAGCTGTTTTTT. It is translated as CASRREDRNAGELFF.

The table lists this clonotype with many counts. CDR3 coding DNA: TGCGCCAGCAGCTTGGCGGGGGGGGAGACCCAGTACTTC. Encoded protein: CASSLAGGETQYF. This chain connects TRBV5-1 to TRBJ2-5; 8 bases match TRBD2. The CDR3 extends over 13 amino acids. Germline V gives CDR1 SGHRS, CDR2 YFSETQ. J gave up 5 bases and V 0 bases, and 0 bases lay outside the gene matches.

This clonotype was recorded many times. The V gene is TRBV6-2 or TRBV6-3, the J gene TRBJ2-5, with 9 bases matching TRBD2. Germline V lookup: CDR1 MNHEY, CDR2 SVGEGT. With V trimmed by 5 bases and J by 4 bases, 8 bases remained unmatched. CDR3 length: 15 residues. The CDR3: CASSPRGTSLETQYF. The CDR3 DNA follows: TGTGCCAGCAGTCCCCGAGGGACTAGCTTAGAGACCCAGTACTTC.

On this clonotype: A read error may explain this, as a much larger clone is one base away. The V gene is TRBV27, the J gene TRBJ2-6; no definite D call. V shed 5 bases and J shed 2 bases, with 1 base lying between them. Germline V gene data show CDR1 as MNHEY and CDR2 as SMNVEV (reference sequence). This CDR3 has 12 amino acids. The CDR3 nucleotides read TGTGCCAGCAGTACTGGGGCCAACGTCCTGACTTTC. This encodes CASSTGANVLTF.

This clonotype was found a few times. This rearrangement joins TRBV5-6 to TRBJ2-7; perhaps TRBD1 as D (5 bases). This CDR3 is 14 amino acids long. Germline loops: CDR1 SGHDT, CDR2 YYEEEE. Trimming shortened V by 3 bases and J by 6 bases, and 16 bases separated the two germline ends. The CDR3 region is CASSWGSLPGEQYF. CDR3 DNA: TGTGCCAGCAGCTGGGGCTCCCTCCCGGGCGAGCAGTACTTC.

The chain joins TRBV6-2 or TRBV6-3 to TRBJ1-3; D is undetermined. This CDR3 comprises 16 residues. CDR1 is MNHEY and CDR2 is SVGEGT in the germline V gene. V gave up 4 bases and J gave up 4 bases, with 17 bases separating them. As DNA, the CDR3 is TGTGCCAGCAGTTTCCCGATGGGGATCCCGGGAAACACCATATATTTT. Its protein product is CASSFPMGIPGNTIYF.

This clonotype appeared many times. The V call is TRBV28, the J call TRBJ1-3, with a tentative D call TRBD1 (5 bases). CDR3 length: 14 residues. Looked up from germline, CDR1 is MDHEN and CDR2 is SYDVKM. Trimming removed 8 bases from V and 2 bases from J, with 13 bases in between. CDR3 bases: TGTGCCAGCCGCCTCGGGGGGGCTGGAAACACCATATATTTT. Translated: CASRLGGAGNTIYF. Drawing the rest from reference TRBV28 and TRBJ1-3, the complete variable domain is DVKVTQSSRYLVKRTGEKVFLECVQDMDHENMFWYRQDPGLGLRLIYFSYDVKMKEKGDIPEGYSVSREKKERFSLILESASTNQTSMYLCASRLGGAGNTIYFGEGSWLTVV.

The CDR3 DNA reads as TGTGCCAGCAGTTTAAAGAACGGGGAGCTGTTTTTT. This gives the protein CASSLKNGELFF. The J gene is TRBJ2-2, the V gene TRBV28; D is unclear. Germline CDR1 reads MDHEN; CDR2 reads SYDVKM. Trimming pared 2 bases from V and 7 bases from J, leaving 5 bases between. The CDR3 has 12 amino acids.

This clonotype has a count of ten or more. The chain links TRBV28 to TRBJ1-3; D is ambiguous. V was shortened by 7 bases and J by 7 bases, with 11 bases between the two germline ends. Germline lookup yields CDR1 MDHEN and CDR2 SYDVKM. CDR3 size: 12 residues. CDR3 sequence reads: CASTEQGNTIYF. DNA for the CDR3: TGTGCCAGCACCGAACAAGGGAACACCATATATTTT.

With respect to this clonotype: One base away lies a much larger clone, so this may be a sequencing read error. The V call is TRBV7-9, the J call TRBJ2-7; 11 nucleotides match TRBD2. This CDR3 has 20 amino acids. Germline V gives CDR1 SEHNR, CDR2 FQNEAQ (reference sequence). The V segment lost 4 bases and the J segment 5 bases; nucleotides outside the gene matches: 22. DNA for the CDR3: TGTGCCAGCAGCTCTCCTACGGGGGAGATGACTCTAGCGGGAGGAAACGAGCAGTACTTC. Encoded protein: CASSSPTGEMTLAGGNEQYF.

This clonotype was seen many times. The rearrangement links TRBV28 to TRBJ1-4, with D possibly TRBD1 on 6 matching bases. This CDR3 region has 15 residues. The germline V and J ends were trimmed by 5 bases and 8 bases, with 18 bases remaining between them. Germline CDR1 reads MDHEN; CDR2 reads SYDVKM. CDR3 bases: TGTGCCAGCAGTCGTCCGGACAGTTTACGAGAAAAACTGTTTTTT. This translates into CASSRPDSLREKLFF.